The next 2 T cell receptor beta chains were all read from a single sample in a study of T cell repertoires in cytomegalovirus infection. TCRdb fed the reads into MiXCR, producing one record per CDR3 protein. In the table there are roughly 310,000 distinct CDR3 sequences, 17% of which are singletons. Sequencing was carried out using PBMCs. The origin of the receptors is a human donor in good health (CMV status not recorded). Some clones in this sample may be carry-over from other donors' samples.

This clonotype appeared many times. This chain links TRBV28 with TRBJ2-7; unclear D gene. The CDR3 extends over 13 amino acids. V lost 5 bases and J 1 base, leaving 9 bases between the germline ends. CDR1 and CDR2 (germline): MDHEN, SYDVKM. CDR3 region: CASSPSTSYEQYF. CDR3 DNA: TGTGCCAGCAGTCCCTCGACTTCCTACGAGCAGTACTTC.

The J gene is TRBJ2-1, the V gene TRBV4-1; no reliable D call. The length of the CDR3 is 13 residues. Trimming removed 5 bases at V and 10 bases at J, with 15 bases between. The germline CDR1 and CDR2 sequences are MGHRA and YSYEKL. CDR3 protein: CASSSYPLVEQFF. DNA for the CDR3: TGCGCCAGCAGCTCCTACCCTTTGGTGGAGCAGTTCTTC.